This TCR beta chain was identified during a study of T cells in Graves' hyperthyroidism and ophthalmopathy. Using RNA transcripts as the source, TCR beta CDR3 regions were amplified. When the TCR CDR3 underwent first-round RT-PCR, the HTBI primer set was used. TCRdb itself ran the multiplex PCR reads through MiXCR, one entry per CDR3 protein. The sample includes 300,000 to 450,000 distinct CDR3 sequences, under 15% of them seen just once. The sequence derives from a woman in her twenties or thirties with Graves' hyperthyroidism. Sample: blood.

The CDR3 protein is CASSYKAGKGADYEQFF. The CDR3, as DNA: TGTGCCAGCAGTTATAAAGCGGGAAAGGGGGCTGACTACGAGCAGTTCTTC. The chain links TRBV6-5 to TRBJ2-7; the D call may be TRBD1 or TRBD2 (7 bases each). The last part of the DNA fits TRBJ2-1 better; the J call may be wrong. Germline assignment: CDR1 MNHEY and CDR2 SVGAGI. This CDR3 is built from 17 residues.